In this sample, the clone carrying this T cell receptor (beta chain) turned up many times. The sample comes from a study of neurological immune-mediated disorders. Unsorted libraries were prepared from 2 million PBMCs that had been stored at -80 C. Synthesis of cDNA used 5'RACE (with 10-nucleotide random UMIs). From the 5' RACE reads, TCRdb called clonotypes with MiXCR, one entry per CDR3 protein. The table has some 76,000 distinct CDR3 sequences, 3.2% seen once. Germline assignment: CDR1 SGHVS and CDR2 FQNEAQ. CDR3 length: 15 amino acids. Trimming took off 2 bases at V and 0 bases at J, with 9 bases between the two ends.

The sequenced sample was PBMCs. The source of this sequence is a woman in her 50s with multiple sclerosis. The chain employs TRBV7-8 and TRBJ2-3, with D hard to call. The CDR3 region is CASSLPATSTDTQYF. The CDR3 DNA sequence: TGTGCCAGCAGCTTACCAGCGACTAGCACAGATACGCAGTATTTT.